Detailed here is one TCR beta chain. CDR3 length equals 15 residues. In germline, CDR1 is SGHAT, CDR2 FQNNGV. Between the trimmed V and J ends, which lost 1 base and 4 bases, there was a span of 8 bases. This entry is derived from a study of T cell changes during pregnancy in multiple sclerosis. Clones were read by immunoSEQ multiplex PCR, and TCRdb kept only the in-frame ones, dropping some. Seen here are 70,000 to 95,000 clones, 93% observed once, and the top ten hold roughly 2.5%. The sequencing used peripheral blood, collected in the second trimester of pregnancy. The rearrangement links TRBV11-2 to TRBJ1-6, with TRBD1 as a possible D gene (6 bases). The receptor was derived from a female donor with multiple sclerosis, enrolled in a pregnancy study. In DNA form, the CDR3 reads TGTGCCAGCAGCTTAGTACAGGGTTATAATTCACCCCTCCACTTT. It yields the protein CASSLVQGYNSPLHF. Drawing the rest from reference TRBV11-2 and TRBJ1-6, the complete variable domain is EAGVAQSPRYKIIEKRQSVAFWCNPISGHATLYWYQQILGQGPKLLIQFQNNGVVDDSQLPKDRFSAERLKGVDSTLKIQPAKLEDSAVYLCASSLVQGYNSPLHFGNGTRLTVT.